This entry is about one TCR beta chain. No antigen is known for it. Losses at the gene ends were 3 bases for V and 4 bases for J; bases not matched to a gene: 6. CDR3 size: 17 residues. CDR1 SNHLY and CDR2 FYNNEI come from the germline V gene. Unique molecular identifiers featured in each of the TCR beta cDNA libraries. Each CDR3 protein is one row after TCRdb ran MiXCR on the PCR reads. The sample includes about 820,000 distinct CDR3 sequences, around 50% of them seen just once. The data belong to a study of post-analysis software for immune sequencing data. General study findings and limits: In patients, roughly 5 TRBV segments were more frequent than in controls, with TRBV5-6, TRBV5-1 and TRBV20-1 among them.

The sequence derives from a girl aged 5 to 17 with multiple sclerosis. Material: blood. The chain uses TRBV2 and TRBJ2-1, with 13 positions matching TRBD2. The CDR3 region is CASSEGTSGRGYNEQFF. The DNA for the CDR3 is TGTGCCAGCAGTGAGGGTACTAGCGGGAGGGGATACAATGAGCAGTTCTTC.